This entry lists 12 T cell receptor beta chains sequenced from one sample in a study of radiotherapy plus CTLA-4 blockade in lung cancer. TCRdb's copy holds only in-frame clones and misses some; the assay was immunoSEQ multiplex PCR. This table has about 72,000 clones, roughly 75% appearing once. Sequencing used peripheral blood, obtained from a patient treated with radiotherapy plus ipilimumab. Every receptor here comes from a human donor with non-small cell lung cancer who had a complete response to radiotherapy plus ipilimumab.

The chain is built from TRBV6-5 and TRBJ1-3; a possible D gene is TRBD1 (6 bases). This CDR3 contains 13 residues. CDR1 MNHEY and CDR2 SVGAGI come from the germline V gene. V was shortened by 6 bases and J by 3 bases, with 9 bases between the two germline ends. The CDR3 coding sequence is TGTGCCAGCAGCCGGACAGTTGGAAACACCATATATTTT. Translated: CASSRTVGNTIYF.

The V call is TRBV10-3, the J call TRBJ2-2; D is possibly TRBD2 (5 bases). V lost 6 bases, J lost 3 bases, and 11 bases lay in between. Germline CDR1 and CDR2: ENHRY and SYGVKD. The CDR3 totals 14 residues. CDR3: CAIRGSADTGELFF. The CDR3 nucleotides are TGTGCCATCAGAGGTAGCGCCGACACCGGGGAGCTGTTTTTT.

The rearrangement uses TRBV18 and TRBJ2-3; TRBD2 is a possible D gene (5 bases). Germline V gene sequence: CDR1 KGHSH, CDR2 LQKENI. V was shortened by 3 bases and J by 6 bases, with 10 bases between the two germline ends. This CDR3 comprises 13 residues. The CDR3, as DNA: TGTGCCAGCTCACCCGGGGTTACGGATACGCAGTATTTT. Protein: CASSPGVTDTQYF.

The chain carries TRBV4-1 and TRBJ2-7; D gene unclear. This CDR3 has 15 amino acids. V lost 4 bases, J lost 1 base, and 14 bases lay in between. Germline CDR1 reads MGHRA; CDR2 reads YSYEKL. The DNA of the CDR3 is TGCGCCAGCAGCCTCGGCCAGTTCGGGTCCTACGAGCAGTACTTC. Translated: CASSLGQFGSYEQYF.

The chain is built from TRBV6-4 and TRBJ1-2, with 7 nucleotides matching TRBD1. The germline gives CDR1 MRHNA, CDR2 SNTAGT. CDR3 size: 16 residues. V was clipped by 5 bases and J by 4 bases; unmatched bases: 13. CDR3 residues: CASSHTRDSRSYGYTF. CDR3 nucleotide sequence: TGTGCCAGCAGTCATACCCGGGACAGTCGAAGCTATGGCTACACCTTC.

In nucleotides, the CDR3 is TGTGCCAGCAGCCCAGGGGGGACTAGGATGGAGACCCAGTACTTC. It codes for CASSPGGTRMETQYF. The chain links TRBV11-3 to TRBJ2-5, with TRBD2 as a possible D gene (8 bases). The CDR3 extends over 15 amino acids. V shed 5 bases and J shed 5 bases, with 18 bases lying between them. Germline CDR1 and CDR2: SGHNT and YENEEA.

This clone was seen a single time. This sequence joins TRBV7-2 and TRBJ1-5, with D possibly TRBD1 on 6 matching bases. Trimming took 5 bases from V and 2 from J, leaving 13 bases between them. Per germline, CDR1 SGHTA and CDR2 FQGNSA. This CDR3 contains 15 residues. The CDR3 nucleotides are TGTGCCAGCAGCACCGCGACAGGCGGCAATCAGCCCCAGCATTTT. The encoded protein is CASSTATGGNQPQHF. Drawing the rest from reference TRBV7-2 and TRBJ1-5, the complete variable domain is GAGVSQSPSNKVTEKGKDVELRCDPISGHTALYWYRQSLGQGLEFLIYFQGNSAPDKSGLPSDRFSAERTGGSVSTLTIQRTQQEDSAVYLCASSTATGGNQPQHFGDGTRLSIL.

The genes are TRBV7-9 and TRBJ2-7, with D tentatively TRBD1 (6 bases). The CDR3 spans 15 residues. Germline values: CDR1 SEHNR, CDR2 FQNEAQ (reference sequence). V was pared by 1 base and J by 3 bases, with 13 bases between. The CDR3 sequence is CASSLEGRGNYEQYF. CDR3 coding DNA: TGTGCCAGCAGCTTAGAAGGCAGGGGAAACTACGAGCAGTACTTC.

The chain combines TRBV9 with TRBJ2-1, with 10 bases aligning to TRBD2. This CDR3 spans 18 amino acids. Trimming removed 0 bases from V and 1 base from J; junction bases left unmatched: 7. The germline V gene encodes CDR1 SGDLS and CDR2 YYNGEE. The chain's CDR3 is CASSVATSGYNSYNEQFF. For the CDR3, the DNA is TGTGCCAGCAGCGTAGCGACTAGCGGGTACAATTCCTACAATGAGCAGTTCTTC. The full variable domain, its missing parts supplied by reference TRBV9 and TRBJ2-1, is DSGVTQTPKHLITATGQRVTLRCSPRSGDLSVYWYQQSLDQGLQFLIQYYNGEERAKGNILERFSAQQFPDLHSELNLSSLELGDSALYFCASSVATSGYNSYNEQFFGPGTRLTVL.

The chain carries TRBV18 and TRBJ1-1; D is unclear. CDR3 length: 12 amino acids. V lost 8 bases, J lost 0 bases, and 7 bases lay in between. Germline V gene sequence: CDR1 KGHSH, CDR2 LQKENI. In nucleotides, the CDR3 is TGTGCCAGCGGACTGTTGAACACTGAAGCTTTCTTT. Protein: CASGLLNTEAFF.

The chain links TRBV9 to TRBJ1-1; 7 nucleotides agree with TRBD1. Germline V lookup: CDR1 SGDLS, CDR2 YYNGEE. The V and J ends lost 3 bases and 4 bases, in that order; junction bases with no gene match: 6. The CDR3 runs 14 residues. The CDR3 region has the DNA TGTGCCAGCAGCGGCGGACAGGTTGGCACTGAAGCTTTCTTT. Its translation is CASSGGQVGTEAFF.

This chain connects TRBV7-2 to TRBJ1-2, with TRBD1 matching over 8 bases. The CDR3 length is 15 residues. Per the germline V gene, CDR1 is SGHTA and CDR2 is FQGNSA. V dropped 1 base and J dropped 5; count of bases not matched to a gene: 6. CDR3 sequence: CASSLGGTGFYGYTF. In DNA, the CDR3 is TGTGCCAGCAGCTTAGGCGGGACAGGATTTTATGGCTACACCTTC.